This TCR beta chain comes out of a study of beta chain features in type 1 diabetes. TCRB transcripts that were expressed got sequenced, as all of the isolated RNA had been reverse transcribed. Some clones are missing from TCRdb's copy, which holds only in-frame ones; the method was immunoSEQ multiplex PCR. Here the sample spans about 700,000 clones, roughly 12% being singletons. This clone came up a few times. Its antigen is still unknown. Study-wide findings and caveats: TCRB CDR3s from Type 1 diabetes patients were moderately but significantly shorter in all four CD4+ subsets.

V lost 4 bases, J lost 3 bases, and 10 bases lay in between. The CDR3 is 13 amino acids. From germline, CDR1 is SGDLS and CDR2 YYNGEE. The sequencing input was naive CD4+ T cells from blood. The source of this sequence is a man younger than 35 with type 1 diabetes. The J gene is TRBJ1-1, the V gene TRBV9, with D possibly being TRBD1 (5 bases). The CDR3 reads CASSRQGDTEAFF. In DNA, the CDR3 is TGTGCCAGCAGCAGGCAGGGTGACACTGAAGCTTTCTTT.